The 23 T cell receptor beta chains listed next were all sequenced from one sample in a study of shared clonotypes between healthy human individuals. Sequencing used immunoSEQ multiplex PCR; TCRdb keeps in-frame clones, though not all of them. The sample contains roughly 320,000 clones, roughly 84% of which appear only once. Sequenced input: memory CD8+ T cells sorted from blood. The subset was: CD45RO+ cells pooled with CCR7-negative TemRA cells. The receptor set was obtained from a young man in good health.

J is TRBJ1-1 and V is TRBV10-3; no clear D gene. The V and J ends lost 3 bases and 0 bases respectively, with 17 bases between them. Germline V gives CDR1 ENHRY, CDR2 SYGVKD. The CDR3 covers 17 residues. CDR3 region: CAISDEIGDPVNTEAFF. CDR3 bases: TGTGCCATCAGTGATGAAATTGGAGACCCCGTGAACACTGAAGCTTTCTTT.

The chain joins TRBV6-1 to TRBJ2-1, with D maybe TRBD1 (6 bases). Germline V gives CDR1 MNHNS, CDR2 SASEGT. Trimming shortened V by 4 bases and J by 4 bases, and 17 bases separated the two germline ends. This CDR3 has 16 residues. The DNA for the CDR3 is TGTGCCAGCAGTGCCCGGGCAGGGGCTAGGTACAATGAGCAGTTCTTC. Translation gives CASSARAGARYNEQFF.

The V gene is TRBV19, the J gene TRBJ2-7, with a tentative D call TRBD1 (6 bases). The CDR3 is 12 residues long. Germline CDR1 and CDR2: LNHDA and SQIVND (reference sequence). Trimming pared 4 bases from V and 2 bases from J, leaving 6 bases between. The CDR3 nucleotides read TGTGCCAGTAGTAGGGGGCCCTACGAGCAGTACTTC. Its translation: CASSRGPYEQYF.

The chain uses TRBV4-1 and TRBJ2-7, with 9 bases that match TRBD2. The trim removed 6 bases at V and 4 bases at J, leaving 10 bases unmatched. The CDR3 spans 15 residues. From germline, CDR1 is MGHRA and CDR2 YSYEKL. CDR3: CASRPKGTSRYEQYF. The CDR3 DNA sequence: TGCGCCAGCAGGCCGAAGGGGACTAGCAGATACGAGCAGTACTTC.

This clone has a single count. The chain combines TRBV13 with TRBJ2-7; TRBD2 agrees at 7 bases. The V and J ends lost 5 bases and 3 bases, in that order; junction bases with no gene match: 4. Germline lookup yields CDR1 PRHDT and CDR2 FYEKMQ (reference sequence). This CDR3 spans 13 amino acids. CDR3 sequence (DNA): TGTGCCAGCAGCACCCGCGGGGGCTACGAGCAGTACTTC. Encoded protein: CASSTRGGYEQYF.

This chain joins TRBV7-6 and TRBJ2-5; 8 nucleotides line up with TRBD2. Germline V lookup: CDR1 SGHVS, CDR2 FNYEAQ. J was trimmed by 5 bases and V by 2 bases; bases with no gene match: 7. The CDR3 spans 15 residues. The CDR3 here is CASSLREGLGETQYF. In DNA form, the CDR3 reads TGTGCCAGCAGCTTACGGGAGGGACTCGGTGAGACCCAGTACTTC.

The chain employs TRBV19 and TRBJ2-7; D unclear. This CDR3 is 14 amino acids long. Germline V lookup: CDR1 LNHDA, CDR2 SQIVND (reference sequence). V was cut by 3 bases and J by 1 base, with 10 bases left in between. DNA for the CDR3: TGTGCCAGTAGTATCTCGGCCAGTTCCTACGAGCAGTACTTC. Its translation: CASSISASSYEQYF.

The V call is TRBV25-1, the J call TRBJ2-7; tentatively, D is TRBD1 (5 bases). Germline assignment: CDR1 MGHDK and CDR2 SYGVNS. Trimming removed 4 bases at V and 7 bases at J, with 11 bases between. The CDR3 consists of 12 residues. DNA for the CDR3: TGTGCCAGCAGTGCGACAGACCTGGAGCAGTACTTC. Amino acid sequence: CASSATDLEQYF.

The chain combines TRBV7-2 with TRBJ2-1, with a tentative D call TRBD2 (6 bases). There are 17 residues in the CDR3. Trimming removed 3 bases at V and 2 bases at J, with 17 bases between. Per the germline V gene, CDR1 is SGHTA and CDR2 is FQGNSA. DNA for the CDR3: TGTGCCAGCAGCTTCGAAAGCGGACTAATTCCCTACAATGAGCAGTTCTTC. Amino acid sequence: CASSFESGLIPYNEQFF. The whole variable domain, filled in from reference TRBV7-2 and TRBJ2-1, reads GAGVSQSPSNKVTEKGKDVELRCDPISGHTALYWYRQSLGQGLEFLIYFQGNSAPDKSGLPSDRFSAERTGGSVSTLTIQRTQQEDSAVYLCASSFESGLIPYNEQFFGPGTRLTVL.

The gene calls are TRBV9 and TRBJ1-2; TRBD1 matches 7 bases. The CDR3 covers 17 residues. Germline V CDR1 and CDR2: SGDLS, YYNGEE. With 3 bases clipped from V and 3 bases from J, the junction kept 14 bases outside the gene matches. CDR3 sequence reads: CASSAGTEAWGDYGYTF. Written as DNA, the CDR3 is TGTGCCAGCAGCGCCGGGACAGAGGCGTGGGGGGACTATGGCTACACCTTC.

V usage is TRBV7-8 and J usage is TRBJ2-7; no definite D call. The length of the CDR3 is 14 residues. The germline V gene has CDR1 SGHVS and CDR2 FQNEAQ. V was shortened by 5 bases and J by 6 bases, with 17 bases between the two germline ends. The CDR3 coding sequence is TGTGCCAGCAGCACAAGGGCTCGCCCAGGCGAGCAGTACTTC. It codes for CASSTRARPGEQYF.

The rearrangement joins TRBV18 to TRBJ2-7; D may correspond to TRBD1 or TRBD2 (5 bases each). The CDR3 contains 15 residues. V was pared by 3 bases and J by 2 bases, with 14 bases between. The germline V gene encodes CDR1 KGHSH and CDR2 LQKENI. The CDR3 DNA follows: TGTGCCAGCTCACCCGTCCGGGACGGACCCTACGAGCAGTACTTC. Amino acids: CASSPVRDGPYEQYF. The full variable domain, rest sourced from reference TRBV18 and TRBJ2-7, is NAGVMQNPRHLVRRRGQEARLRCSPMKGHSHVYWYRQLPEEGLKFMVYLQKENIIDESGMPKERFSAEFPKEGPSILRIQQVVRGDSAAYFCASSPVRDGPYEQYFGPGTRLTVT.

The V gene is TRBV11-3, the J gene TRBJ2-1, with TRBD1 matching over 9 bases. This CDR3 spans 19 amino acids. V trimming: 4 bases; J trimming: 3 bases; junction bases outside the gene matches: 16. Germline-derived CDR1 and CDR2 are SGHNT and YENEEA. The CDR3, as DNA: TGTGCCAGCAGCTCCTCCGGAGTTGACAGGGGGAGGGTCTACAATGAGCAGTTCTTC. It codes for CASSSSGVDRGRVYNEQFF.

The chain links TRBV7-2 to TRBJ2-1, with 9 bases lining up with TRBD1. The V gene's germline CDR1 is SGHTA and CDR2 FQGNSA. V trimming: 5 bases; J trimming: 10 bases; junction bases outside the gene matches: 15. CDR3 size: 16 residues. CDR3 in DNA: TGTGCCAGCAGCCTTCCTAGGGGACAGGGATCGGGGGAGCAGTTCTTC. It encodes CASSLPRGQGSGEQFF.

In DNA form, the CDR3 reads TGTGCCAGCAGTTTCGGGGGAGATACGCAGTATTTT. This sequence encodes CASSFGGDTQYF. The chain joins TRBV27 to TRBJ2-3; weak D call: TRBD2 (6 bases). This CDR3 is 12 amino acids long. In germline, CDR1 is MNHEY, CDR2 SMNVEV (reference sequence). V was pared by 3 bases and J by 5 bases, with 6 bases between.

The chain couples TRBV5-6 to TRBJ2-5, with TRBD2 matching 7 bases. CDR1 SGHDT and CDR2 YYEEEE come from the germline V gene. The ends lost 3 bases at V and 1 base at J; junction bases unmatched: 6. This CDR3 region has 15 residues. CDR3 in DNA: TGTGCCAGCAGCTCTGAGGGGACTACCCAAGAGACCCAGTACTTC. Translating it yields CASSSEGTTQETQYF.

The rearrangement joins TRBV9 to TRBJ2-3, with 10 bases fitting TRBD1. The V gene end was trimmed by 3 bases and the J gene end by 2 bases; junction bases not matched to a gene: 12. This CDR3 comprises 18 residues. Germline CDR1 is SGDLS and CDR2 is YYNGEE. In DNA form, the CDR3 reads TGTGCCAGCAGCGGGAATCCGGGACAGGGGTCGAACACAGATACGCAGTATTTT. As protein: CASSGNPGQGSNTDTQYF.

This clone has just one count. The chain combines TRBV19 with TRBJ2-7; 7 bases line up with TRBD1. Germline V gives CDR1 LNHDA, CDR2 SQIVND (reference sequence). The V segment lost 3 bases and the J segment 3 bases; nucleotides outside the gene matches: 5. The CDR3 is made up of 14 amino acids. Written as DNA, the CDR3 is TGTGCCAGTAGTATCCGGGACAGTGGCTACGAGCAGTACTTC. Translating gives CASSIRDSGYEQYF.

This chain uses TRBV5-1 with TRBJ2-7; D is possibly TRBD1 (6 bases). This CDR3 region has 15 residues. V lost 0 bases and J 2 bases, leaving 12 bases between the germline ends. Germline V gene data show CDR1 as SGHRS and CDR2 as YFSETQ. Here the CDR3 reads CASSLGTALPYEQYF. CDR3 bases: TGCGCCAGCAGCTTGGGGACAGCTCTCCCCTACGAGCAGTACTTC.

This clone was seen just once. This sequence joins TRBV15 and TRBJ2-1; 7 nucleotides align to TRBD1. The CDR3 is 16 amino acids. V lost 5 bases and J lost 0; bases outside the gene matches: 7. Germline CDR1 and CDR2: LNHNV and YYDKDF (reference sequence). The CDR3 DNA follows: TGTGCCACCAGCGCTACCGGGACAGCCTCCTACAATGAGCAGTTCTTC. Its protein product is CATSATGTASYNEQFF.

The chain is built from TRBV27 and TRBJ1-4, with 7 nucleotides matching TRBD1. Trimming at V came to 9 bases and at J to 4 bases, leaving 5 bases not matched to a gene. Germline values: CDR1 MNHEY, CDR2 SMNVEV (reference sequence). CDR3 length: 13 amino acids. The CDR3 nucleotides are TGTGCCAGTAACCGGGACAGTAATGAAAAACTGTTTTTT. Translating gives CASNRDSNEKLFF.

This clone came up once. The chain's CDR3 is CASSSDRGETQYF. In DNA, the CDR3 is TGTGCCAGCAGTTCAGACCGAGGAGAGACCCAGTACTTC. This chain connects TRBV27 to TRBJ2-5; no definite D call. Germline values: CDR1 MNHEY, CDR2 SMNVEV (reference sequence). Trimming shortened V by 4 bases and J by 4 bases, and 10 bases separated the two germline ends. The CDR3 is 13 amino acids.

The chain links TRBV6-6 to TRBJ2-7, with no clear D. The V and J ends lost 2 bases and 2 bases respectively, with 7 bases between them. The CDR3 extends over 13 amino acids. Germline V gene data show CDR1 as MNHNY and CDR2 as SVGAGI (reference sequence). This CDR3 is CASSYGETYEQYF. CDR3 in DNA: TGTGCCAGCAGTTACGGCGAGACCTACGAGCAGTACTTC.